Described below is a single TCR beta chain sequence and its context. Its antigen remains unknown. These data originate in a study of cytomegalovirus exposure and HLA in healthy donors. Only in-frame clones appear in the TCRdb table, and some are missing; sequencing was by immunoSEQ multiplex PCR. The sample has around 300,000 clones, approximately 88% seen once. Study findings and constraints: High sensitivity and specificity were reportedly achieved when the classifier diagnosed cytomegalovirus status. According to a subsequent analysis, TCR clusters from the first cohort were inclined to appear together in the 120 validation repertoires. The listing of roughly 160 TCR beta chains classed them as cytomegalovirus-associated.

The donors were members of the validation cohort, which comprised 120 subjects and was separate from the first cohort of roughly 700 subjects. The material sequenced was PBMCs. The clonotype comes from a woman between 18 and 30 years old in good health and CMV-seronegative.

CDR3 DNA sequence: TGTGCCAGCAGTTCCAGACTAGCGGGAGATCGCACAGATACGCAGTATTTT. It encodes CASSSRLAGDRTDTQYF. The gene calls are TRBV27 and TRBJ2-3, with TRBD2 matching 12 bases. Germline V gene sequence: CDR1 MNHEY, CDR2 SMNVEV (reference sequence). J gave up 1 base and V 4 bases, and 6 bases lay outside the gene matches. This CDR3 comprises 17 residues.